These 2 T cell receptor beta chains were all obtained from the same sample, sequenced in a study of shared clonotypes between healthy human individuals. The naive CD8 subset, CD45RO-negative cells positively selected for CCR7, excluded terminally differentiated effector memory CD45RA+ cells. Here immunoSEQ multiplex PCR was the method, and the copy in TCRdb shows in-frame clones only, minus some. The sample holds 1.5 million to 2.5 million clones, approximately 95% seen once. The sample consisted of naive CD8+ T cells sorted from blood. These receptor sequences come from a man aged 18 to 30 in good health.

Comment on this clone: The sample holds other DNA sequences that translate to the same CDR3. DNA of the CDR3: TGTGCCAGCAGCTTGGAGGGACAGGGATTACAAGAGACCCAGTACTTC. This codes for CASSLEGQGLQETQYF. This sequence joins TRBV5-6 and TRBJ2-5, with TRBD1 matching over 9 bases. The V gene end was trimmed by 0 bases and the J gene end by 2 bases; junction bases not matched to a gene: 5. Germline lookup yields CDR1 SGHDT and CDR2 YYEEEE. The CDR3 is 16 amino acids.

The chain employs TRBV13 and TRBJ2-1; the match to TRBD2 covers 8 bases. Germline V gene data show CDR1 as PRHDT and CDR2 as FYEKMQ (reference sequence). Trimming removed 5 bases from V and 1 base from J; junction bases left unmatched: 7. The CDR3 covers 16 residues. The CDR3 DNA sequence: TGTGCCAGCAGCCACGAAGCGGGAGCATCCTACAATGAGCAGTTCTTC. It translates to CASSHEAGASYNEQFF.